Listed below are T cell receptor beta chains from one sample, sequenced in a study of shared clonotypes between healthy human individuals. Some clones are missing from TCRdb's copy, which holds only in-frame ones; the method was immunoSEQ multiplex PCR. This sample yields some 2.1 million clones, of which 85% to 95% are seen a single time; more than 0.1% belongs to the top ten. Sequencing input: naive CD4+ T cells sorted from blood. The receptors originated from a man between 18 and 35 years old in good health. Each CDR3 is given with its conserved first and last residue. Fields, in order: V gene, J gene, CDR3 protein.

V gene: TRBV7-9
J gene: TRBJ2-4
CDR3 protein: CASSAQGSAGRGAIQYF

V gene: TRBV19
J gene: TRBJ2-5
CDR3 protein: CATRLLAGGAATQYF

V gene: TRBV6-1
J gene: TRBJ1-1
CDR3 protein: CASRDDSTEAFF

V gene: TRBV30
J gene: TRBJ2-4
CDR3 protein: CAWSVRQGGIQYF

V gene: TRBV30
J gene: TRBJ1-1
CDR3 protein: CAWSQLGRNTEAFF

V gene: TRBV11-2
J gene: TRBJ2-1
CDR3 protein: CASSFGGQGAVDEQFF

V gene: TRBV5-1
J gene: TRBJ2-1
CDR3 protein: CASSFVGDEQFF

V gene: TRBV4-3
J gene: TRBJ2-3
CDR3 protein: CASSLSLRPSTDTQYF

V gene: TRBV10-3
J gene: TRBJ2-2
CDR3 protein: CAIRNSSSTGELFF

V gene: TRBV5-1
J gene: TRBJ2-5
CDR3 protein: CASSLGSHRGQETQYF

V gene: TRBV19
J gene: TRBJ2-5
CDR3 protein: CASRNPGGSQETQYF

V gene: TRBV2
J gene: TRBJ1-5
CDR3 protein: CASSSSSNSNQPQHF

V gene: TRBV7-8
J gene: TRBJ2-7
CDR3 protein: CASRSRPYEQYF

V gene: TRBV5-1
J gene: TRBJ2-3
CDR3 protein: CASKSGETDTQYF

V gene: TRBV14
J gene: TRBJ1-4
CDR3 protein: CASSRSGAGNEKLFF

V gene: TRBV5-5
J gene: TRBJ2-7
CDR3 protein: CASSLAIREQYF

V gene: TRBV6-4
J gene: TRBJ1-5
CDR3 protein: CASEGQAHSNQPQHF

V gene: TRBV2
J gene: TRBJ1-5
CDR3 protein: CASSVDRDQPQHF

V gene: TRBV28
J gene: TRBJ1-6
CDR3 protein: CASSLLDSPLHF

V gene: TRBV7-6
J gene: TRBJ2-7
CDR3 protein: CASSLGQGRYEQYF

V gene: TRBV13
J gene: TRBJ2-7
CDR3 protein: CASSLSLGREQYF

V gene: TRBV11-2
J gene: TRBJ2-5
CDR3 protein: CASSQDYQETQYF

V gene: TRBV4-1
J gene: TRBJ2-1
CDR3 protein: CASSPTGSSYNEQFF

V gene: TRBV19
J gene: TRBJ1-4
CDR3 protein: CASSIRGQGSVANEKLFF

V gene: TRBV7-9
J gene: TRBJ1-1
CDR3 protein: CASSLSAGNTEAFF

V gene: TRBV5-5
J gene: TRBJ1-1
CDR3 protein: CASSPLRQEAFF

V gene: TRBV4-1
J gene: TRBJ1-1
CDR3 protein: CASSHGSGGATEAFF

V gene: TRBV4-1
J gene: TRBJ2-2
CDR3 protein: CASSARGQFTGELFF

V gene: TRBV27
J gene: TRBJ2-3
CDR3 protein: CASSLRASAPPDTQYF

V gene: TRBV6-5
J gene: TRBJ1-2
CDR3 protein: CASTPRDTNYGYTF

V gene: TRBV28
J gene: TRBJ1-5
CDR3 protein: CASTILGVNQPQHF

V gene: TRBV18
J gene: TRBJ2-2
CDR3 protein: CASSPPGTTGELFF

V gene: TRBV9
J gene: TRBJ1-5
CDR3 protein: CASSVGVGNQPQHF

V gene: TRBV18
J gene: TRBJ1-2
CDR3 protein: CASSPPSRSDLGGYTF

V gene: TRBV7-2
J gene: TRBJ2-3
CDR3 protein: CASSLGLAGDSQYF

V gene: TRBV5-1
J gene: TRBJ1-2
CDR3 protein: CASSSAGLDYGYTF

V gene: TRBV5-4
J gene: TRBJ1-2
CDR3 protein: CASSLVQGVSYGYTF

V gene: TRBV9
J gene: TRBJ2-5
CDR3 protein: CASSVRDRGQETQYF

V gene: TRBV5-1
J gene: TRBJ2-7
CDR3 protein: CASSQGTGSYEQYF

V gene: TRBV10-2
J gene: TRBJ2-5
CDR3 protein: CASRTGEETQYF

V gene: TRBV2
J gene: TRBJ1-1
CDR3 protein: CASSEGLRAFF